Listed below are T cell receptor beta chains from one sample, sequenced in a study of T cell responses to AZD1222 COVID-19 vaccine. Here immunoSEQ multiplex PCR was the method, and the copy in TCRdb shows in-frame clones only, minus some. In the table there are about 81,000 clones, under 95% of which are singletons. The sample here was peripheral blood, taken 28 days after the second AZD1222 dose. Source of these receptors: an adult who received the AZD1222 COVID-19 vaccine. The CDR3 runs from the conserved cysteine through the conserved F or W. A D gene is named only where the DNA matches it firmly. Clone size is stated in some rows and not others, as once, few, many or a class when expanded.

cdr3_length	d_call	clone_size	v_call	j_call	cdr3_nt	cdr3_aa
14	NA	NA	TRBV7-8	TRBJ2-1	TGTGCCAGCAGATCCCGGTGGACTTACAATGAGCAGTTCTTC	CASRSRWTYNEQFF
15	TRBD1	NA	TRBV2	TRBJ1-6	TGTGCCAGCAGCTGGACAGGGGGCAGTAATTCACCCCTCCACTTT	CASSWTGGSNSPLHF
11	NA	NA	TRBV27	TRBJ2-5	TGTGCCAGCAGTCCACCAGAGACCCAGTACTTC	CASSPPETQYF
14	TRBD2	NA	TRBV14	TRBJ2-7	TGTGCCAGCAGCCAAACCACGGGAGCGGGAGGGCTGTACTTC	CASSQTTGAGGLYF
14	TRBD2	NA	TRBV5-4	TRBJ2-2	TGTGCCAGCAGCTTAGCGGGACCTACCGGGGAGCTGTTTTTT	CASSLAGPTGELFF
16	NA	medium-sized	TRBV23-1	TRBJ1-1	TGCGCCAGCAGTCAATCTGAGAAAGTAGAGGTGACTGAAGCTTTCTTT	CASSQSEKVEVTEAFF
17	TRBD1	NA	TRBV3-1/TRBV3-2	TRBJ1-2	TGTGCCAGAATCCCTGGGACAGGGACCTCTCTCTATTGTGGCTACACCTTC	CARIPGTGTSLYCGYTF
12	NA	NA	TRBV2	TRBJ1-1	TGTGCCAGCACCACAGGGAGCACTGAAGCTTTCTTT	CASTTGSTEAFF
13	NA	NA	TRBV7-2	TRBJ2-5	TGTGCCAGCAGCCCGGGACCAGGGGAGACCCAGTACTTC	CASSPGPGETQYF
15	TRBD1	NA	TRBV9	TRBJ2-6	TGCTATTCGACAGGGGCCCTCTCTGGGGCCAACGTCCTGACTTTC	CYSTGALSGANVLTF
12	NA	NA	TRBV28	TRBJ2-7	TGTGCCAGCAGGACGGATAATTACGAGCAGTACTTC	CASRTDNYEQYF
14	TRBD1	NA	TRBV19	TRBJ1-6	TGTGCCAGTAGTCCTACAGGGGGCAATTCACCCCTCCACTTT	CASSPTGGNSPLHF
12	NA	NA	TRBV30	TRBJ2-1	TGTGCCTGGAGTGTTAGTCAGAATGAGCAGTTCTTC	CAWSVSQNEQFF
14	NA	once	TRBV27	TRBJ1-1	TGTGCCAGCAGTAAAGACCGGGAGAACACTGAAGCTTTCTTT	CASSKDRENTEAFF
17	NA	few	TRBV15	TRBJ2-1	TGTGCCACCAGCAGAGATCTTGGAGCGGGTATCCACAATGAGCAGTTCTTC	CATSRDLGAGIHNEQFF
19	NA	NA	TRBV5-1	TRBJ1-1	TGCGCCAGCAGCTCCGACGAAAGGGGGAGGTTTTTTATGAACACTGAAGCTTTCTTT	CASSSDERGRFFMNTEAFF
15	NA	NA	TRBV19	TRBJ2-5	TGTGCCAGTAGTAACGGTTTCCGGGGGATGGAGACCCAGTACTTC	CASSNGFRGMETQYF
14	NA	NA	TRBV2	TRBJ2-2	TGTGCCAGCAGCGGGACAAGCAACACCGGGGAGCTGTTTTTT	CASSGTSNTGELFF
14	NA	NA	TRBV7-3	TRBJ2-7	TGTGCCAGCAGCTTAAACCGGGGGCCCTACGAGCAGTACTTC	CASSLNRGPYEQYF
14	TRBD2	NA	TRBV5-1	TRBJ2-7	TGCGCCAGCAGCTTGGCCTTGCGGGGGTACGAGCAGTACTTC	CASSLALRGYEQYF
16	NA	NA	TRBV28	TRBJ2-3	TGTGCCAGCAGTGCATACAGGGTGGTAGTCCACGATACGCAGTATTTT	CASSAYRVVVHDTQYF
14	NA	NA	TRBV5-1	TRBJ2-7	TGCGCCAGCAGAGTGCAGGGGTCGACCTACGAGCAGTACTTC	CASRVQGSTYEQYF
14	NA	NA	TRBV13	TRBJ2-7	TGTGCCAGCAGCTTAGGCAGGGCCTCCTACGAGCAGTACTTC	CASSLGRASYEQYF
13	NA	NA	TRBV30	TRBJ2-3	TGTGCCTGGAGTCGGGACAGCACAGATACGCAGTATTTT	CAWSRDSTDTQYF
12	NA	NA	TRBV11-2	TRBJ2-3	TGTGCCAGCAGCCCTAGCACAGATACGCAGTATTTT	CASSPSTDTQYF
15	TRBD1	NA	TRBV2	TRBJ1-5	TGTGCCAGCAGTGATCGGACAGGGGGCAATCAGCCCCAGCATTTT	CASSDRTGGNQPQHF
18	TRBD2	NA	TRBV5-4	TRBJ2-2	TGTGCCAGCAGCAAAGAGGGACTAGCGGGAGTTTCAACCGGGGAGCTGTTTTTT	CASSKEGLAGVSTGELFF
15	NA	once	TRBV20-1	TRBJ2-7	TGCAGTGCTAGTCGCGGACTGTCGTTTTTGCACGAGCAGTACTTC	CSASRGLSFLHEQYF
15	NA	NA	TRBV24-1	TRBJ2-2	TGTGCCACCAGTGATGCTGAGTCCGCCACCGGGGAGCTGTTTTTT	CATSDAESATGELFF
15	NA	NA	TRBV6-1	TRBJ2-4	TGTGCCAGCAGTGATGAGGGGCGAGCCAAAAACATTCAGTACTTC	CASSDEGRAKNIQYF
14	NA	once	TRBV16	TRBJ1-2	TGTGCCAGCAGCCGAAGTGGAGATATATATGGCTACACCTTC	CASSRSGDIYGYTF
15	NA	NA	TRBV27	TRBJ2-1	TGTGCCAGCAGTTTAGGTAGCGGAGGCTACAATGAGCAGTTCTTC	CASSLGSGGYNEQFF